This T cell receptor (beta chain) was sequenced during a study of shared clonotypes between healthy human individuals. About the research overall: Those who served as donors were a couple of women and a few men between the ages of 18 and 49.

Per germline, CDR1 SGHRS and CDR2 YFSETQ. V dropped 0 bases and J dropped 0 bases, with 14 bases sitting between them. This CDR3 spans 17 amino acids. Genomic DNA of every subset was divided equally among multiple immunoSEQ plates. The authors' processing: ImmunoSEQ only sent back junction sequences with no quality scores, so filtering was done differently. Some clones are missing from TCRdb's copy, which holds only in-frame ones; the method was immunoSEQ multiplex PCR. V and J calls and clone size come straight from that table; D and trimming were deduced from the DNA. The top ten hold about 0.39% of the sample, which has about 2.4 million clones, over 85% seen once.

The rearrangement uses TRBV5-1 and TRBJ2-3; D perhaps matches TRBD2 (6 bases). Sequencing was performed on naive CD4+ T cells from PBMCs. Regarding subset: CD45RA+ positively selected. The source is a man younger than 30 in good health. Some clones in this sample may be carry-over from other donors' samples. The CDR3 DNA reads as TGCGCCAGCAGCTTGGCCTGGGGGGTACCTAGCACAGATACGCAGTATTTT. Its translation: CASSLAWGVPSTDTQYF. Full variable domain (remainder filled in from reference TRBV5-1 and TRBJ2-3): KAGVTQTPRYLIKTRGQQVTLSCSPISGHRSVSWYQQTPGQGLQFLFEYFSETQRNKGNFPGRFSGRQFSNSRSEMNVSTLELGDSALYLCASSLAWGVPSTDTQYFGPGTRLTVL.